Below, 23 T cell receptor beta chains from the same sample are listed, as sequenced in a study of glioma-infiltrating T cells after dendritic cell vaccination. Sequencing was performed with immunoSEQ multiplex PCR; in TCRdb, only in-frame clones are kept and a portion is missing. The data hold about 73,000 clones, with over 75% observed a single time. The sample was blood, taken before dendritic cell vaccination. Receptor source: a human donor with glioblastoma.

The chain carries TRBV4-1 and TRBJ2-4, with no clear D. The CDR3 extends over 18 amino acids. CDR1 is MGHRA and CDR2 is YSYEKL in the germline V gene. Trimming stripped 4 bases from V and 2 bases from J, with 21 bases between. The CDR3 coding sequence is TGCGCCAGCAGCCCCCTCGGATTGACTCCGGATACCAAAAACATTCAGTACTTC. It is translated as CASSPLGLTPDTKNIQYF.

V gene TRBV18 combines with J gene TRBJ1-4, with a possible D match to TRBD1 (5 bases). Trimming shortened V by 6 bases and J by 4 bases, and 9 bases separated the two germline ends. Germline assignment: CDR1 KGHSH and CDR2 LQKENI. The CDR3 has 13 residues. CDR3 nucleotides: TGTGCCAGCTCGGGGCAAGGTAATGAAAAACTGTTTTTT. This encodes CASSGQGNEKLFF.

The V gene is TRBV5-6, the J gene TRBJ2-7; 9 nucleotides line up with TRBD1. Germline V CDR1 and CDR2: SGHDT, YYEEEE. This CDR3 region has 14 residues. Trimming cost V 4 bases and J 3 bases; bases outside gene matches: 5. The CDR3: CASSTRQGVYEQYF. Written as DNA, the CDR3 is TGTGCCAGCAGCACCAGACAGGGGGTCTACGAGCAGTACTTC.

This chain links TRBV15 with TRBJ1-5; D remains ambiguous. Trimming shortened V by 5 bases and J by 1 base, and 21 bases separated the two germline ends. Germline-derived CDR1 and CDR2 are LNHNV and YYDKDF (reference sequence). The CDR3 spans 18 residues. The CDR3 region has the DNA TGTGCCACCAGCGGACCTCCAACGGAGGGTGGGAGCAATCAGCCCCAGCATTTT. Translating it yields CATSGPPTEGGSNQPQHF.

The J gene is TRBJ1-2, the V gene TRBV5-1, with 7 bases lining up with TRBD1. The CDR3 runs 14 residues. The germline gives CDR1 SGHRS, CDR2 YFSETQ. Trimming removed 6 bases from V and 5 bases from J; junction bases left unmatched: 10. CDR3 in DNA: TGCGCCAGCAAGCCCGGGACAGACTCGTATGGCTACACCTTC. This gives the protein CASKPGTDSYGYTF.

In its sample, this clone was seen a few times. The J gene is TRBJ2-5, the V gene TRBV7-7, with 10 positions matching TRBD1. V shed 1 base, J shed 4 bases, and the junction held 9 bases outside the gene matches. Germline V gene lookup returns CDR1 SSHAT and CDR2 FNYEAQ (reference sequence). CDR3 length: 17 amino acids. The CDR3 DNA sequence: TGTGCCAGCAGCTTAGGTGTGACAGGGGGCGGAGGAGAGACCCAGTACTTC. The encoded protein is CASSLGVTGGGGETQYF.

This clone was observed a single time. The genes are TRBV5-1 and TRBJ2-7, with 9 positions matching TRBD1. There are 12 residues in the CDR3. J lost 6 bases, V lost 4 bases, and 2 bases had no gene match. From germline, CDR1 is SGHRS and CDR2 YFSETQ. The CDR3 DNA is TGCGCCAGCAGCACGGACAGGGGCGAGCAGTACTTC. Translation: CASSTDRGEQYF.

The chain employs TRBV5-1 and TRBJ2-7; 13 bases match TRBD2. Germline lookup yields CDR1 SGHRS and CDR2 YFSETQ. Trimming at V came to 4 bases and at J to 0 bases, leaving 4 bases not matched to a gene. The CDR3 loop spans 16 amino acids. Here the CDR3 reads CASSDGTSGASYEQYV. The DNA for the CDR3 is TGCGCCAGCAGCGACGGGACTAGCGGGGCCTCCTACGAGCAGTACGTC.

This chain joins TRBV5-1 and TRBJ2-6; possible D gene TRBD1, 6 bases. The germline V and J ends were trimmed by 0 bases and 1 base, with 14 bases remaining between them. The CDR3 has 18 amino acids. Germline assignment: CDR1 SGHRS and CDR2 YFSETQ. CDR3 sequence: CASSLVGAASSGANVLTF. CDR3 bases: TGCGCCAGCAGCTTGGTGGGGGCCGCGTCTTCTGGGGCCAACGTCCTGACTTTC.

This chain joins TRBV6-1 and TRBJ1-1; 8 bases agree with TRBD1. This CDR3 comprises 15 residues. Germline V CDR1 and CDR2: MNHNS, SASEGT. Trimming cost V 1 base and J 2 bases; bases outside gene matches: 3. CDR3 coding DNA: TGTGCCAGCAGTGAAGGCAGGGGGCTCAACACTGAAGCTTTCTTT. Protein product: CASSEGRGLNTEAFF.

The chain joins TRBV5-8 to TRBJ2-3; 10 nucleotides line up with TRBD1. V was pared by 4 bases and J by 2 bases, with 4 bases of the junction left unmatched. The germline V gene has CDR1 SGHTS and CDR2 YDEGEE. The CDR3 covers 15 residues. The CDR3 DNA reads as TGTGCCAGCAGCCTCGGACAGGGGGTCACAGATACGCAGTATTTT. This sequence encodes CASSLGQGVTDTQYF.

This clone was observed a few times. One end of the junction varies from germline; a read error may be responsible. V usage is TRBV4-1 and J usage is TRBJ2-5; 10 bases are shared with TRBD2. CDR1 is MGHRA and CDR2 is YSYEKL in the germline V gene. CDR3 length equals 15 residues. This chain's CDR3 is CASSQERGGQETQYF. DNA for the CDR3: TGTGCCAGCAGCCAAGAGCGGGGGGGCCAAGAGACCCAGTACTTC.

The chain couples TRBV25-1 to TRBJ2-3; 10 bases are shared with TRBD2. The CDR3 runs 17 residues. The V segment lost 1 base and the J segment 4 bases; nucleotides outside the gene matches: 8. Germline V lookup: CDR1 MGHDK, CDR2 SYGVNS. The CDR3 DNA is TGTGCCAGCAGTGAATGGGATAGCGGGAGGATTGCAGATACGCAGTATTTT. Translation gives CASSEWDSGRIADTQYF.

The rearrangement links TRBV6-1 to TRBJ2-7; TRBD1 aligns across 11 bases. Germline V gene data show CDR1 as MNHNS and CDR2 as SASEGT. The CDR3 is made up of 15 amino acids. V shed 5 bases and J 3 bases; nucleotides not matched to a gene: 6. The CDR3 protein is CASSSGTGGFYEQYV. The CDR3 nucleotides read TGTGCCAGCAGTTCGGGGACAGGGGGTTTCTACGAGCAGTACGTC.

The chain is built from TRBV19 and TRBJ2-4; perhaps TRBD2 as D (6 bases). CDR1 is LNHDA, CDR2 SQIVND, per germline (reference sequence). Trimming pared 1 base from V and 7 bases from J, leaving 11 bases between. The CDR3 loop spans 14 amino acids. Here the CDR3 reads CASSIVGSYNIQYF. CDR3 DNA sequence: TGTGCCAGTAGTATAGTCGGGAGTTACAACATTCAGTACTTC.

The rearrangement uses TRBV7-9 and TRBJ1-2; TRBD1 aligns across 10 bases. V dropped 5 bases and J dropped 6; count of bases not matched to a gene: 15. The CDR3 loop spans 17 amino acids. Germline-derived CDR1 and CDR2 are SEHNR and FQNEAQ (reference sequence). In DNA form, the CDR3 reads TGTGCCAGCAGCCGACCAGCCGGGACAGGGGACTATAATGGCTACACCTTC. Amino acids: CASSRPAGTGDYNGYTF.

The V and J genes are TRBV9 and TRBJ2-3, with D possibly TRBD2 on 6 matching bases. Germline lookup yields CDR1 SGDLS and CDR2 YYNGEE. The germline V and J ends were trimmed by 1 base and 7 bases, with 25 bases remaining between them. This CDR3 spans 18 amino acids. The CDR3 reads CASSVWNGSLKTRYTQYF. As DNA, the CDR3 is TGTGCCAGCAGCGTATGGAACGGGAGCCTTAAGACTCGATATACGCAGTATTTT. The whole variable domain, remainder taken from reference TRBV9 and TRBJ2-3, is DSGVTQTPKHLITATGQRVTLRCSPRSGDLSVYWYQQSLDQGLQFLIQYYNGEERAKGNILERFSAQQFPDLHSELNLSSLELGDSALYFCASSVWNGSLKTRYTQYFGPGTRLTVL.

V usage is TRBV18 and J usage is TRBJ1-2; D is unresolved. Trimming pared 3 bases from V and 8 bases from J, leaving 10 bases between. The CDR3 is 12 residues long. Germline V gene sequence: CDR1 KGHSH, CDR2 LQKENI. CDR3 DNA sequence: TGTGCCAGCTCACCCGAGGTATACGGCTACACCTTC. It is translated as CASSPEVYGYTF.

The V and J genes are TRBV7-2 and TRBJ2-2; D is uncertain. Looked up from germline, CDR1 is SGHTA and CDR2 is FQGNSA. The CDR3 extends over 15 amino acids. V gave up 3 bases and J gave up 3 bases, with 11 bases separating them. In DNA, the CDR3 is TGTGCCAGCAGCTTCCAGTACAGCCACACCGGGGAGCTGTTTTTT. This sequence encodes CASSFQYSHTGELFF.

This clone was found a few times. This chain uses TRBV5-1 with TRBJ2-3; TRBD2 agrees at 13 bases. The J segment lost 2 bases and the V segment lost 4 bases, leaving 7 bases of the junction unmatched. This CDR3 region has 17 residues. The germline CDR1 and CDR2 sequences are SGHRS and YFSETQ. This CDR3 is CASSRLAGGGNTDTQYF. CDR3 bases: TGCGCCAGCAGCCGACTAGCGGGAGGCGGCAACACAGATACGCAGTATTTT.

CDR3 loop: CASTSKRERTGELFF. CDR3 sequence (DNA): TGTGCCAGCACTTCTAAGCGGGAGCGCACCGGGGAGCTGTTTTTT. V and J are TRBV7-8 and TRBJ2-2; the match to TRBD2 covers 8 bases. After removal of 7 bases from V and 4 bases from J, the junction contained 8 bases not matched to a gene. This CDR3 comprises 15 residues. CDR1 is SGHVS, CDR2 FQNEAQ, per germline.

The CDR3: CASSLGTVANTGELFF. Here the CDR3 DNA reads TGCGCCAGCAGCTTGGGGACTGTTGCGAACACCGGGGAGCTGTTTTTT. J is TRBJ2-2 and V is TRBV5-1; TRBD2 might be the D (5 bases). CDR3 size: 16 residues. The V end lost 0 bases, the J end lost 0 bases, and 9 bases lay between the germline ends. Germline-derived CDR1 and CDR2 are SGHRS and YFSETQ.

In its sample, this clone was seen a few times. CDR3 sequence (DNA): TGTGCCAGCGGCCGCCATAATAATTCACCCCTCCACTTT. Amino acids: CASGRHNNSPLHF. This chain connects TRBV27 to TRBJ1-6; D call uncertain. The V gene lost 8 bases and the J gene lost 5 bases, with 10 bases spanning the gap. The length of the CDR3 is 13 residues. Germline V lookup: CDR1 MNHEY, CDR2 SMNVEV (reference sequence).